The next 30 T cell receptor beta chains were all read from a single sample in a study of shared clonotypes between healthy human individuals. Sequencing used immunoSEQ multiplex PCR; TCRdb keeps in-frame clones, though not all of them. The profile covers some 630,000 clones, with roughly 95% appearing a single time and less than 0.12% taken by the ten largest. Positive CCR7 selection of CD45RO-negative cells yielded the naive CD8 cells, and terminally differentiated effector memory CD45RA+ cells were excluded. Sequenced material: naive CD8+ T cells sorted from blood. These receptors were collected from a young woman in good health.

The CDR3 region is CASSDSGSAYEQYF. CDR3 nucleotides: TGCGCCAGCAGTGATTCAGGGTCAGCCTACGAGCAGTACTTC. This chain joins TRBV10-2 and TRBJ2-7; D might be TRBD1 (5 bases). V dropped 3 bases and J dropped 2 bases, with 11 bases sitting between them. The germline V gene has CDR1 WSHSY and CDR2 SAAADI. The CDR3 is 14 amino acids.

The V gene is TRBV5-1, the J gene TRBJ2-7; maybe TRBD1 (5 bases). Between the trimmed V and J ends, which lost 2 bases and 3 bases, there was a span of 12 bases. CDR1 is SGHRS and CDR2 is YFSETQ in the germline V gene. This CDR3 region has 14 residues. CDR3 DNA: TGCGCCAGCAGCTTTTTTAACAGGTTCTACGAGCAGTACTTC. Translation gives CASSFFNRFYEQYF.

The V gene is TRBV6-5, the J gene TRBJ2-1; no definite D call. Germline loops: CDR1 MNHEY, CDR2 SVGAGI. The CDR3 length is 15 residues. V was clipped by 6 bases and J by 0 bases, with 12 bases between them. The CDR3 region is CASSLSSSSYNEQFF. The CDR3 bases are TGTGCCAGCAGCCTTTCCTCGAGCTCCTACAATGAGCAGTTCTTC.

The J gene is TRBJ2-1, the V gene TRBV7-6; tentatively, D is TRBD1 or TRBD2 (5 bases each). Germline CDR1 and CDR2: SGHVS and FNYEAQ. The CDR3 runs 14 residues. The ends were cut back, 0 bases at V and 5 bases at J, with 8 bases in the middle. The DNA of the CDR3 is TGTGCCAGCAGCTTAGCGGTGGGGGACAATGAGCAGTTCTTC. Its protein is CASSLAVGDNEQFF.

The rearrangement uses TRBV7-8 and TRBJ1-4; D may be TRBD1 (5 bases). The CDR3 covers 15 residues. CDR1 is SGHVS, CDR2 FQNEAQ, per germline. With 6 bases removed from V and 2 bases from J, the gap between germline ends came to 13 bases. DNA for the CDR3: TGTGCCAGCAGGCTCGGGGGGAGGACTAATGAAAAACTGTTTTTT. It is translated as CASRLGGRTNEKLFF.

This chain connects TRBV16 to TRBJ1-2; D is unresolved. This CDR3 is 14 amino acids long. Germline CDR1 and CDR2: KGHSY and FQNENV. With 2 bases removed from V and 5 bases from J, the gap between germline ends came to 12 bases. The CDR3 nucleotides are TGTGCCAGCAGCCAAGAGGTTGGAGGGTATGGCTACACCTTC. This encodes CASSQEVGGYGYTF.

The chain has TRBV27 and TRBJ2-5; D is perhaps TRBD2 (6 bases). The tail of the sequence fits TRBJ2-7 better, so the J call may be wrong. The CDR3 totals 14 residues. The V gene's germline CDR1 is MNHEY and CDR2 SMNVEV (reference sequence). CDR3 protein: CASSHNSGSYEQYF. CDR3 DNA: TGTGCCAGCAGCCACAATAGCGGCTCCTACGAGCAGTACTTC.

The J gene is TRBJ1-1, the V gene TRBV9; D uncertain. Trimming removed 0 bases at V and 6 bases at J, with 9 bases between. Germline values: CDR1 SGDLS, CDR2 YYNGEE. There are 13 residues in the CDR3. In DNA, the CDR3 is TGTGCCAGCAGCGTAGGCAGGACCGCTGAAGCTTTCTTT. This gives the protein CASSVGRTAEAFF.

The chain carries TRBV5-4 and TRBJ2-3; D possibly corresponds to TRBD1 (5 bases). Germline assignment: CDR1 SGHNT and CDR2 YYREEE (reference sequence). The CDR3 runs 15 residues. V lost 4 bases to trimming and J lost 3 bases, with 15 bases between them. For the CDR3, the DNA is TGTGCCAGCAGCGCCCAGGGCGCAAGGACAGATACGCAGTATTTT. It yields the protein CASSAQGARTDTQYF.

This clone was seen a few times. The chain uses TRBV2 and TRBJ2-2; TRBD2 matches 9 bases. The germline gives CDR1 SNHLY, CDR2 FYNNEI. Losses at the gene ends were 6 bases for V and 5 bases for J; bases not matched to a gene: 10. CDR3 length: 16 amino acids. CDR3 sequence: CASSSRGRATTGELFF. CDR3 bases: TGTGCCAGCAGCTCCCGCGGGAGGGCGACGACCGGGGAGCTGTTTTTT.

The chain is built from TRBV9 and TRBJ1-2, with D hard to call. Germline assignment: CDR1 SGDLS and CDR2 YYNGEE. The V end lost 4 bases, the J end lost 3 bases, and 13 bases lay between the germline ends. The CDR3 has 14 residues. CDR3 bases: TGTGCCAGCAGCTCCACCGGGCCCTACTATGGCTACACCTTC. Protein product: CASSSTGPYYGYTF.

The chain employs TRBV7-8 and TRBJ2-1; TRBD2 might be the D (7 bases). Germline CDR1 SGHVS, CDR2 FQNEAQ. The ends were cut back, 6 bases at V and 6 bases at J, with 18 bases in the middle. The CDR3 runs 15 residues. The CDR3 protein is CASRKRGEGLNEQFF. The DNA of the CDR3 is TGTGCCAGCAGAAAAAGGGGGGAGGGCCTCAATGAGCAGTTCTTC.

V and J are TRBV2 and TRBJ2-7; maybe TRBD1 (6 bases). The germline V gene encodes CDR1 SNHLY and CDR2 FYNNEI. V dropped 4 bases and J dropped 2 bases, with 15 bases sitting between them. This CDR3 has 15 amino acids. The CDR3 reads CASSGAGTRPYEQYF. CDR3 nucleotides: TGTGCCAGCAGTGGGGCCGGGACAAGGCCCTACGAGCAGTACTTC.

The chain employs TRBV19 and TRBJ2-1; 10 nucleotides align to TRBD1. CDR1 and CDR2 from the germline V gene are LNHDA and SQIVND (reference sequence). The CDR3 covers 18 residues. The junction had 12 bases not matched to a gene; V was cut back by 7 bases and J by 0 bases. The CDR3 DNA reads as TGTGCCAGTACTCGGACAGGGGGTCTGCCTAGCTCCTACAATGAGCAGTTCTTC. It specifies CASTRTGGLPSSYNEQFF.

The J gene is TRBJ2-6, the V gene TRBV5-1, with D uncertain. V was trimmed by 4 bases and J by 4 bases, leaving 9 bases between them. Germline CDR1 and CDR2: SGHRS and YFSETQ. The CDR3 has 14 amino acids. The CDR3 DNA is TGCGCCAGCAGCCCAGACCGGGGGGCCAACGTCCTGACTTTC. Encoded protein: CASSPDRGANVLTF.

V usage is TRBV7-9 and J usage is TRBJ2-7; D is perhaps TRBD2 (5 bases). The CDR3 consists of 14 residues. V lost 1 base and J lost 3, with 10 bases in between. Germline values: CDR1 SEHNR, CDR2 FQNEAQ (reference sequence). The CDR3 sequence is CASSLGGVGYEQYF. The CDR3 region has the DNA TGTGCCAGCAGCTTAGGGGGAGTGGGCTACGAGCAGTACTTC.

V is TRBV6-5 and J is TRBJ2-7; D is uncertain. Germline CDR1 MNHEY, CDR2 SVGAGI. There are 15 residues in the CDR3. The ends were cut back, 2 bases at V and 2 bases at J, with 13 bases in the middle. CDR3 sequence: CASSYHGSGAYEQYF. The CDR3 region has the DNA TGTGCCAGCAGTTACCATGGCTCCGGAGCCTACGAGCAGTACTTC.

V is TRBV28 and J is TRBJ2-2; 9 positions match TRBD2. Germline lookup yields CDR1 MDHEN and CDR2 SYDVKM. V shed 4 bases and J 0 bases; nucleotides not matched to a gene: 6. The CDR3 has 17 residues. The CDR3, as DNA: TGTGCCAGCAGTTCCCTTCTAGCGGGGCCGAACACCGGGGAGCTGTTTTTT. It codes for CASSSLLAGPNTGELFF.

This clone was detected only a few times. Other nucleotide sequences from this sample produce the same CDR3. The chain carries TRBV28 and TRBJ2-3, with D uncertain. Trimming cost V 4 bases and J 6 bases, with 5 bases left between them. Germline loops: CDR1 MDHEN, CDR2 SYDVKM. The CDR3 loop spans 11 amino acids. The CDR3 sequence is CASSSPDTQYF. The CDR3 DNA sequence: TGTGCCAGCAGTTCACCTGATACGCAGTATTTT.

The rearrangement uses TRBV7-9 and TRBJ2-1; D gene ambiguous. Germline CDR1 and CDR2: SEHNR and FQNEAQ (reference sequence). The CDR3 loop spans 14 amino acids. The V end lost 4 bases, the J end lost 8 bases, and 15 bases lay between the germline ends. The CDR3 reads CASSSGSVVHEQFF. The CDR3 coding sequence is TGTGCCAGCAGCTCAGGTTCTGTAGTCCATGAGCAGTTCTTC. Combining the CDR3 with reference TRBV7-9 and TRBJ2-1 gives the whole variable domain DTGVSQNPRHKITKRGQNVTFRCDPISEHNRLYWYRQTLGQGPEFLTYFQNEAQLEKSRLLSDRFSAERPKGSFSTLEIQRTEQGDSAMYLCASSSGSVVHEQFFGPGTRLTVL.

The rearrangement joins TRBV1 to TRBJ2-3; the D call in the table, TRBD2, was not verified against the DNA. TRBV1 is marked as a pseudogene. The CDR3 has 20 amino acids. The CDR3 region is CTSSPVGSGRAGGGTDTQYF. In nucleotides, the CDR3 is TGCACCAGCAGCCCAGTGGGTAGCGGGAGGGCTGGGGGGGGCACAGATACGCAGTATTTT.

CDR3 DNA: TGTGCCAGCACTGGACTAGCGAACCTCAATGAGCAGTTCTTC. It translates to CASTGLANLNEQFF. V and J are TRBV11-2 and TRBJ2-1, with 9 bases matching TRBD2. Trimming removed 7 bases from V and 6 bases from J; junction bases left unmatched: 7. Germline V gene sequence: CDR1 SGHAT, CDR2 FQNNGV. CDR3 size: 14 residues.

The gene calls are TRBV11-2 and TRBJ1-1, with 7 positions matching TRBD1. Germline CDR1 SGHAT, CDR2 FQNNGV. The CDR3 runs to 12 residues. Losses at the gene ends were 7 bases for V and 8 bases for J; bases not matched to a gene: 7. CDR3 coding DNA: TGTGCCAGCACGACAGGGAACCTAGAAGCTTTCTTT. Protein product: CASTTGNLEAFF.

V usage is TRBV28 and J usage is TRBJ2-5, with 9 bases fitting TRBD1. The J call may be faulty, since TRBJ2-7 better matches the DNA end. The CDR3 sequence is 15 residues long. Germline CDR1 MDHEN, CDR2 SYDVKM. CDR3 nucleotide sequence: TGTGCCAGCAGTCCCATAACCGGGACAGGGTACGAGCAGTACTTC. Its translation is CASSPITGTGYEQYF.

The J gene is TRBJ1-5, the V gene TRBV27, with D perhaps matching TRBD1 (5 bases). The V end was cut by 6 bases, the J end by 1 base, with 10 bases between. The V gene's germline CDR1 is MNHEY and CDR2 SMNVEV (reference sequence). This CDR3 region has 14 residues. CDR3 loop: CASSIGASNQPQHF. The CDR3 coding sequence is TGTGCCAGCAGCATTGGGGCCAGCAATCAGCCCCAGCATTTT.

V gene TRBV10-3 combines with J gene TRBJ2-3; D may be TRBD1 (6 bases). There are 16 residues in the CDR3. Germline values: CDR1 ENHRY, CDR2 SYGVKD. V was clipped by 6 bases and J by 0 bases, with 16 bases between them. Written as DNA, the CDR3 is TGTGCCATCAGGGACACAGGGAGTGGGAGCACAGATACGCAGTATTTT. Its translation is CAIRDTGSGSTDTQYF.

V usage is TRBV11-2 and J usage is TRBJ2-5, with a possible D match to TRBD2 (6 bases). The V gene lost 5 bases and the J gene lost 2 bases, with 12 bases spanning the gap. The CDR3 runs 14 residues. Per germline, CDR1 SGHAT and CDR2 FQNNGV. The chain's CDR3 is CASSPGTSQETQYF. The CDR3 nucleotides read TGTGCCAGCAGCCCCGGGACTTCTCAAGAGACCCAGTACTTC.

A single count supports this clone. The chain carries TRBV7-9 and TRBJ2-7; TRBD1 might be the D (5 bases). V lost 5 bases and J 3 bases, leaving 17 bases between the germline ends. This CDR3 spans 15 amino acids. CDR1 is SEHNR, CDR2 FQNEAQ, per germline (reference sequence). The CDR3 protein is CASSLWVGARYEQYF. The CDR3, as DNA: TGTGCCAGCAGCCTATGGGTTGGGGCACGCTACGAGCAGTACTTC. Full variable domain (outside the CDR3, taken from reference TRBV7-9 and TRBJ2-7): DTGVSQNPRHKITKRGQNVTFRCDPISEHNRLYWYRQTLGQGPEFLTYFQNEAQLEKSRLLSDRFSAERPKGSFSTLEIQRTEQGDSAMYLCASSLWVGARYEQYFGPGTRLTVT.

In the case of this clone: The same CDR3 can be traced to other DNA sequences in this sample. The chain recombines TRBV27 with TRBJ2-1; TRBD2 is a possible D gene (6 bases). The CDR3 has 13 amino acids. Germline CDR1 and CDR2: MNHEY and SMNVEV (reference sequence). V dropped 6 bases and J dropped 2 bases, with 8 bases sitting between them. The CDR3 nucleotides read TGTGCCAGCAGGCCGGGAGCCTACAATGAGCAGTTCTTC. This codes for CASRPGAYNEQFF.

The CDR3 spells CASSLLPGVLYTEAFF. CDR3 nucleotides: TGTGCCAGCAGTTTATTACCGGGGGTTCTCTACACTGAAGCTTTCTTT. The chain links TRBV28 to TRBJ1-1, with D possibly matching TRBD1 (5 bases). V was trimmed by 1 base and J by 3 bases, leaving 15 bases between them. CDR1 MDHEN and CDR2 SYDVKM come from the germline V gene. The CDR3 contains 16 residues.